This TCR beta chain was obtained from a study of shared clonotypes between healthy human individuals. An even split of each subset's genomic DNA across several immunoSEQ plates was performed. Sequencing used immunoSEQ multiplex PCR; TCRdb keeps in-frame clones, though not all of them. The sample contains 2.3 million or so clones, 80% to 95% of which appear only once. The CDR3 sequence is 12 residues long. Germline V gene data show CDR1 as KGHSH and CDR2 as LQKENI. The V and J ends lost 5 bases and 3 bases respectively, with 8 bases between them. The specimen sequenced was naive CD4+ T cells from PBMCs. Subset of the sample: CD45RA+ positively selected. The chain couples TRBV18 to TRBJ2-7; the D is unclear. The TCR originated in a man younger than 35 in good health. Some clones in this sample may be carry-over from other donors' samples. This CDR3 is CASSGQNYEQYF. The CDR3 DNA is TGTGCCAGCTCAGGCCAGAACTACGAGCAGTACTTC.